Below, 29 T cell receptor beta chains from the same sample are listed, as sequenced in a study of blood T cells in healthy people across ages. The use of a sample-barcoded 5' primer and a J-beta primer mix characterized a second PCR of roughly 6 to 11 cycles. TCRdb re-called the 5' RACE reads with MiXCR, one entry per CDR3 protein. The data show fewer than 2 million distinct CDR3 sequences, 30% to 40% seen once. The sample was blood. The receptors were gathered from a human donor in good health.

This clonotype occurred a few times. This chain links TRBV28 with TRBJ2-3; tentatively, D is TRBD1 (5 bases). V was cut by 3 bases and J by 2 bases, with 15 bases left in between. CDR3 size: 16 residues. Germline V CDR1 and CDR2: MDHEN, SYDVKM. Here the CDR3 reads CASSFGTSGLTDTQYF. The CDR3 DNA reads TGTGCCAGCAGTTTCGGAACCTCAGGGCTCACAGATACGCAGTATTTT. The whole variable domain, filled in from reference TRBV28 and TRBJ2-3, reads DVKVTQSSRYLVKRTGEKVFLECVQDMDHENMFWYRQDPGLGLRLIYFSYDVKMKEKGDIPEGYSVSREKKERFSLILESASTNQTSMYLCASSFGTSGLTDTQYFGPGTRLTVL.

In regard to this clonotype: Compared with germline, one end of the junction differs, possibly owing to a read error. The J gene is TRBJ1-2, the V gene TRBV7-2, with 8 bases lining up with TRBD1. From germline, CDR1 is SGHTA and CDR2 FQGNSA. The CDR3 totals 15 residues. The CDR3: CASSLAQGARYGYTF. The DNA for the CDR3 is TGTGCCAGCAGCCTAGCCCAGGGGGCCCGGTATGGCTACACCTTC.

The rearrangement links TRBV29-1 to TRBJ2-1, with 7 bases fitting TRBD1. V was clipped by 1 base and J by 3 bases; unmatched bases: 12. This CDR3 has 17 amino acids. CDR1 SQVTM and CDR2 ANQGSEA come from the germline V gene. The CDR3 sequence is CSVEVVRVQGIYNEQFF. The CDR3 DNA sequence: TGCAGCGTTGAAGTCGTGCGGGTACAGGGGATCTACAATGAGCAGTTCTTC.

This clonotype was observed many times. The chain employs TRBV12-3 or TRBV12-4 and TRBJ2-5, with D perhaps matching TRBD1 (6 bases). V dropped 1 base and J dropped 1 base, with 10 bases sitting between them. The CDR3 is made up of 15 amino acids. Here the CDR3 DNA reads TGTGCCAGCAGTTTAGGGACAGACAGCCAAGAGACCCAGTACTTC. Amino acids: CASSLGTDSQETQYF.

This clonotype showed up just a few times. The gene calls are TRBV7-9 and TRBJ2-7; maybe TRBD1 (5 bases). V lost 4 bases and J 3 bases, leaving 13 bases between the germline ends. The CDR3 runs to 14 residues. The V gene's germline CDR1 is SEHNR and CDR2 FQNEAQ (reference sequence). The CDR3 reads CASSSRQRSYEQYF. The CDR3 nucleotides are TGTGCCAGCAGCTCTCGACAGAGAAGCTACGAGCAGTACTTC. The full variable domain, with the rest looked up from reference TRBV7-9 and TRBJ2-7, is DTGVSQNPRHKITKRGQNVTFRCDPISEHNRLYWYRQTLGQGPEFLTYFQNEAQLEKSRLLSDRFSAERPKGSFSTLEIQRTEQGDSAMYLCASSSRQRSYEQYFGPGTRLTVT.

The CDR3 DNA reads as TGCGCCAGCAGCCAGGCCCCTAGGGGGCACGGTGAAGCTTTCTTT. Protein sequence: CASSQAPRGHGEAFF. The chain employs TRBV4-3 and TRBJ1-1, with 7 bases lining up with TRBD1. The ends lost 3 bases at V and 7 bases at J; junction bases unmatched: 11. Per the germline V gene, CDR1 is LGHNA and CDR2 is YSLEER. This CDR3 spans 15 amino acids.

The sample holds a few counts of this clonotype. V and J are TRBV6-2 or TRBV6-3 and TRBJ2-2, with D uncertain. The germline V and J ends were trimmed by 6 bases and 6 bases, with 20 bases remaining between them. Germline loops: CDR1 MNHEY, CDR2 SVGEGT. The CDR3 sequence is 16 residues long. The CDR3 sequence: CASSPPLLKRPGELFF. The CDR3 coding sequence is TGTGCCAGCAGCCCACCCCTGCTTAAGAGACCCGGGGAGCTGTTTTTT.

The chain has TRBV25-1 and TRBJ2-7; D is possibly TRBD1 (6 bases). Trimming took 6 bases from V and 4 from J, leaving 13 bases between them. CDR1 and CDR2 (germline): MGHDK, SYGVNS. The CDR3 contains 13 residues. The CDR3 coding sequence is TGTGCCAGCAGCCGCGGACAGTTATACGAGCAGTACTTC. Residues: CASSRGQLYEQYF.

This clonotype was recorded a few times. V and J are TRBV12-3 or TRBV12-4 and TRBJ2-5, with D unresolved. The CDR3 loop spans 12 amino acids. With 7 bases removed from V and 2 bases from J, the gap between germline ends came to 8 bases. CDR3 nucleotide sequence: TGTGCCAGCACCACGTCTCAAGAGACCCAGTACTTC. Its protein is CASTTSQETQYF.

The rearrangement links TRBV13 to TRBJ2-3; tentative D call: TRBD1 (6 bases). CDR1 is PRHDT, CDR2 FYEKMQ, per germline (reference sequence). The CDR3 is 15 amino acids. Between the trimmed V and J ends, which lost 6 bases and 4 bases, there was a span of 17 bases. The CDR3 region has the DNA TGTGCCAGCAGAGGAATAGGACAGACCTCAGATACGCAGTATTTT. It encodes CASRGIGQTSDTQYF.

This chain connects TRBV7-2 to TRBJ1-6; 7 positions match TRBD1. V was pared by 5 bases and J by 7 bases, with 14 bases of the junction left unmatched. The CDR3 extends over 17 amino acids. Germline values: CDR1 SGHTA, CDR2 FQGNSA. The CDR3 nucleotides read TGTGCCAGCAGCCCCGGCCCGACAGGGATCCGAAATTCACCCCTCCACTTT. It codes for CASSPGPTGIRNSPLHF.

The V gene is TRBV24-1, the J gene TRBJ2-3; TRBD2 might be the D (6 bases). V gave up 7 bases and J gave up 3 bases, with 19 bases separating them. Germline assignment: CDR1 KGHDR and CDR2 SFDVKD. This CDR3 is built from 16 residues. The chain's CDR3 is CATSPLVGRGTDTQYF. The CDR3, as DNA: TGTGCCACCAGCCCTCTAGTGGGGCGGGGTACAGATACGCAGTATTTT.

V usage is TRBV18 and J usage is TRBJ1-2; no clear D gene. The CDR3 is made up of 14 amino acids. Trimming removed 5 bases from V and 3 bases from J, with 13 bases in between. Germline assignment: CDR1 KGHSH and CDR2 LQKENI. The CDR3 protein is CASSKTNPYYGYTF. The CDR3 nucleotides are TGTGCCAGCTCAAAGACAAATCCTTACTATGGCTACACCTTC. Filled out from reference TRBV18 and TRBJ1-2, the complete variable domain reads NAGVMQNPRHLVRRRGQEARLRCSPMKGHSHVYWYRQLPEEGLKFMVYLQKENIIDESGMPKERFSAEFPKEGPSILRIQQVVRGDSAAYFCASSKTNPYYGYTFGSGTRLTVV.

CDR3 amino acids: CATSVTGGDEQFF. The CDR3 coding sequence is TGTGCCACCAGTGTAACAGGGGGCGATGAGCAGTTCTTC. The J gene is TRBJ2-1, the V gene TRBV24-1, with 9 bases that match TRBD1. CDR1 and CDR2 (germline): KGHDR, SFDVKD. The CDR3 has 13 residues. Unmatched junction bases numbered 3, after V lost 5 bases and J lost 8 bases.

This clonotype came up a few times. This chain joins TRBV9 and TRBJ1-1; 12 positions match TRBD1. CDR1 and CDR2 (germline): SGDLS, YYNGEE. With V trimmed by 5 bases and J by 5 bases, 4 bases remained unmatched. The CDR3 extends over 14 amino acids. The CDR3 reads CASSGTGGRTEAFF. The CDR3 nucleotides are TGTGCCAGCAGTGGGACAGGGGGCCGGACTGAAGCTTTCTTT.

This clonotype was detected a few times. This chain connects TRBV29-1 to TRBJ2-4; TRBD2 agrees at 10 bases. The end of the DNA aligns better with TRBJ2-7, so the J call may be wrong. There are 15 residues in the CDR3. From germline, CDR1 is SQVTM and CDR2 ANQGSEA. The CDR3 nucleotides read TGCAGCGTTGAAGTAGGAGCGGGGGGGCCCAGCGAGCAGTACTTC. This encodes CSVEVGAGGPSEQYF.

In this sample, this clonotype turned up many times. CDR3 sequence reads: CASRDTPYEQYF. The CDR3 DNA is TGCGCCAGCCGGGACACCCCCTACGAGCAGTACTTC. The V gene is TRBV10-2, the J gene TRBJ2-7, with D maybe TRBD1 (6 bases). Germline CDR1 WSHSY, CDR2 SAAADI. The CDR3 spans 12 residues. V gave up 8 bases and J gave up 2 bases, with 10 bases separating them.

This clonotype was seen a few times. One end of the junction does not line up with germline, which may come from a read error. The chain combines TRBV20-1 with TRBJ1-2; TRBD1 matches 7 bases. CDR1 and CDR2 (germline): DFQATT, SNEGSKA (reference sequence). The CDR3 consists of 13 residues. CDR3 nucleotide sequence: TGCAGTACTAGCCCTGGACAGGACTATGGCTACACCTTC. Protein: CSTSPGQDYGYTF.

This clonotype was detected only a few times. This chain connects TRBV20-1 to TRBJ1-5; D remains ambiguous. Trimming removed 6 bases at V and 0 bases at J, with 9 bases between. The CDR3 contains 13 residues. CDR1 and CDR2 from the germline V gene are DFQATT and SNEGSKA (reference sequence). CDR3 loop: CSATGVSNQPQHF. The CDR3 DNA reads as TGCAGTGCCACCGGGGTTAGCAATCAGCCCCAGCATTTT.

V usage is TRBV2 and J usage is TRBJ1-1; D is undetermined. Germline lookup yields CDR1 SNHLY and CDR2 FYNNEI. CDR3 length: 17 amino acids. Trimming took 6 bases from V and 3 from J, leaving 23 bases between them. Here the CDR3 DNA reads TGTGCCAGCAGCGTAGATTCACCGGGTACGTGGGACACTGAAGCTTTCTTT. It specifies CASSVDSPGTWDTEAFF.

This clonotype was observed a few times. The rearrangement links TRBV7-2 to TRBJ2-7, with 7 bases identical to TRBD1. V dropped 1 base and J dropped 5; count of bases not matched to a gene: 5. The CDR3 consists of 14 residues. Per germline, CDR1 SGHTA and CDR2 FQGNSA. Written as DNA, the CDR3 is TGTGCCAGCAGCTTAGTGGGACAGTTCCACGAGCAGTACTTC. It specifies CASSLVGQFHEQYF.

The chain links TRBV2 to TRBJ2-1; TRBD2 agrees at 8 bases. In germline, CDR1 is SNHLY, CDR2 FYNNEI. CDR3 length equals 19 residues. V gave up 4 bases and J gave up 2 bases; unmatched junction bases: 16. CDR3 in amino acids: CASSVSKRGAGGPYNEQFF. CDR3 sequence (DNA): TGTGCCAGCAGTGTCTCCAAGAGAGGGGCGGGGGGACCCTACAATGAGCAGTTCTTC.

The chain couples TRBV14 to TRBJ1-1, with D possibly being TRBD1 (6 bases). Germline V gene sequence: CDR1 SGHDN, CDR2 FVKESK. Trimming removed 0 bases from V and 11 bases from J, with 16 bases in between. This CDR3 comprises 14 residues. The CDR3 sequence: CASSQDQGRGLAFF. The CDR3 DNA follows: TGTGCCAGCAGCCAAGATCAGGGCAGGGGTTTGGCTTTCTTT.

The chain has TRBV5-1 and TRBJ1-1; the D gene is possibly TRBD1 (6 bases). The V end was cut by 0 bases, the J end by 5 bases, with 14 bases between. CDR1 and CDR2 from the germline V gene are SGHRS and YFSETQ. The CDR3 extends over 15 amino acids. CDR3 region: CASSLDWGARTEAFF. CDR3 bases: TGCGCCAGCAGCTTGGATTGGGGGGCACGGACTGAAGCTTTCTTT.

The gene calls are TRBV9 and TRBJ2-7; D is uncertain. This CDR3 comprises 14 residues. Germline V CDR1 and CDR2: SGDLS, YYNGEE. V lost 0 bases to trimming and J lost 2 bases, with 9 bases between them. The chain's CDR3 is CASSVAGSPYEQYF. CDR3 coding DNA: TGTGCCAGCAGCGTAGCCGGATCACCCTACGAGCAGTACTTC.

The sample holds a few counts of this clonotype. The chain carries TRBV7-2 and TRBJ2-7, with D maybe TRBD2 (6 bases). The CDR3 sequence is 14 residues long. The germline V and J ends were trimmed by 5 bases and 3 bases, with 14 bases remaining between them. Per germline, CDR1 SGHTA and CDR2 FQGNSA. CDR3: CASSRLDGGYEQYF. As DNA, the CDR3 is TGTGCCAGCAGCAGACTAGATGGGGGCTACGAGCAGTACTTC.

The rearrangement joins TRBV16 to TRBJ1-2; the D gene is possibly TRBD1 (6 bases). V dropped 0 bases and J dropped 4 bases, with 12 bases sitting between them. The germline V gene has CDR1 KGHSY and CDR2 FQNENV. The CDR3 is 15 amino acids. CDR3 DNA sequence: TGTGCCAGCAGCCAATCTGGGACACTGAGCTATGGCTACACCTTC. Translated: CASSQSGTLSYGYTF.

The rearrangement uses TRBV7-3 and TRBJ2-4; D is perhaps TRBD1 (5 bases). CDR1 is SGHTA, CDR2 FQGTGA, per germline. V gave up 5 bases and J gave up 5 bases, with 13 bases separating them. The CDR3 is made up of 14 amino acids. CDR3 sequence reads: CASSNGQFQNIQYF. CDR3 DNA: TGTGCCAGCAGCAATGGACAATTCCAAAACATTCAGTACTTC.

V gene TRBV2 combines with J gene TRBJ2-1; D not certain. Between the trimmed V and J ends, which lost 0 bases and 6 bases, there was a span of 9 bases. Germline V lookup: CDR1 SNHLY, CDR2 FYNNEI. The CDR3 runs to 14 residues. In DNA form, the CDR3 reads TGTGCCAGCAGTGAAGCTCACAGCTGCAATGAGCAGTTCTTC. This sequence encodes CASSEAHSCNEQFF.